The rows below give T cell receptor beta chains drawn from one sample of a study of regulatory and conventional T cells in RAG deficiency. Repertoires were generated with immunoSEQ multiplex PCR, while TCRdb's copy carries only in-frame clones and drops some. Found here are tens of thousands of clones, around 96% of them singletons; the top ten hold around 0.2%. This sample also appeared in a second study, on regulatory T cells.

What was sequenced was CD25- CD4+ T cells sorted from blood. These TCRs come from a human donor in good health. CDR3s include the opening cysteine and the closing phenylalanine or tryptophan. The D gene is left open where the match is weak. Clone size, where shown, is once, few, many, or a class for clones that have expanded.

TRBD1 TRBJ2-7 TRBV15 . CATSRALGQGAYEQYF TGTGCCACCAGCAGAGCCTTGGGACAGGGGGCTTACGAGCAGTACTTC
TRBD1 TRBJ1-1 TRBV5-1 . CASSQRPGTGRTEAFF TGCGCCAGCAGCCAACGACCAGGGACAGGGAGGACTGAAGCTTTCTTT
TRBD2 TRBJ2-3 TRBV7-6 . CASSPRSGGASDTQYF TGTGCCAGCAGCCCCCGGAGCGGGGGGGCGTCAGATACGCAGTATTTT
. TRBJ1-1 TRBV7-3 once CASSPGLNTEAFF TGTGCCAGCAGCCCGGGATTGAACACTGAAGCTTTCTTT
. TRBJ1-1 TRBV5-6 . CASSLSGEAFF TGTGCCAGCAGCTTGTCGGGTGAAGCTTTCTTT
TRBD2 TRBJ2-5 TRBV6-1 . CASSESRGGGAETQYF TGTGCCAGCAGTGAATCCAGGGGCGGGGGGGCGGAGACCCAGTACTTC
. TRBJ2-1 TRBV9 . CASTSGSQYNEQFF TGTGCCAGCACTTCCGGGTCTCAGTACAATGAGCAGTTCTTC
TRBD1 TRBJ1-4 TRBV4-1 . CASSPDRVFEKLFF TGCGCCAGCAGCCCAGACAGGGTGTTTGAAAAACTGTTTTTT
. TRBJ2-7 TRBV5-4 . CASSLQAGEQYF TGTGCCAGCAGCTTGCAGGCCGGCGAGCAGTACTTC
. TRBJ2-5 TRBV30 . CAWSSMRRETQYF TGTGCCTGGAGTAGTATGAGGAGAGAGACCCAGTACTTC
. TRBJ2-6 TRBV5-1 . CASSSTGTGANVLTF TGCGCCAGCAGCTCGACAGGTACTGGGGCCAACGTCCTGACTTTC
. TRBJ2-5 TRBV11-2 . CASSSGYQETQYF TGTGCCAGCAGTAGCGGATACCAAGAGACCCAGTACTTC
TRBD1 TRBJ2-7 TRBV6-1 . CASRPDRGRQKQYF TGTGCCAGCAGACCCGACAGGGGGCGGCAGAAGCAGTACTTC
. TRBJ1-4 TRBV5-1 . CASSLGQTATNEKLFF TGCGCCAGCAGCTTGGGACAGACTGCAACTAATGAAAAACTGTTTTTT
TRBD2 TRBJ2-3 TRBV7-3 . CASSLGLAGDTQYF TGTGCCAGCAGCCTTGGACTAGCGGGAGATACGCAGTATTTT
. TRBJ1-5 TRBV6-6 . CASSSAANNQPQHF TGTGCCAGCAGTTCGGCGGCAAACAATCAGCCCCAGCATTTT
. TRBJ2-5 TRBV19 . CASSSRGKRALETQYF TGTGCCAGTAGTAGTAGGGGAAAAAGGGCTTTGGAGACCCAGTACTTC
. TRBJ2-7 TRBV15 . CATSREAGLKEQYF TGTGCCACCAGCAGAGAGGCGGGTCTTAAGGAGCAGTACTTC
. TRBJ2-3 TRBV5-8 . CATTYTDTQYF TGTGCCACCACCTATACAGATACGCAGTATTTT
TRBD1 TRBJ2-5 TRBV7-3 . CASSPGQQETQYF TGTGCCAGCAGCCCGGGACAGCAAGAGACCCAGTACTTC
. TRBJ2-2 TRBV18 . CASSPLSSSSTGELFF TGTGCCAGCTCACCACTGAGTAGCAGTTCCACCGGGGAGCTGTTTTTT
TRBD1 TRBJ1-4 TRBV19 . CASSMDRGEKLFF TGTGCCAGTAGTATGGACAGGGGAGAAAAACTGTTTTTT
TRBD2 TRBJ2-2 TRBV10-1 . CASSESQLAGYTGELFF TGCGCCAGCAGTGAGTCCCAACTAGCGGGTTACACCGGGGAGCTGTTTTTT
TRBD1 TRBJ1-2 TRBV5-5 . CASSSQGNLNYGYTF TGTGCCAGCAGCTCACAGGGGAACCTTAACTATGGCTACACCTTC
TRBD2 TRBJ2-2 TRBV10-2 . CASEGTSGGPGELFF TGCGCCTCCGAAGGCACTAGCGGGGGGCCCGGGGAGCTGTTTTTT
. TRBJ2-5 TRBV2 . CASSGGPLQETQYF TGTGCCAGCAGTGGCGGGCCCCTCCAAGAGACCCAGTACTTC
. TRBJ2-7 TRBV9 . CASSVGPQISYEQYF TGTGCCAGCAGCGTAGGCCCCCAGATATCCTACGAGCAGTACTTC
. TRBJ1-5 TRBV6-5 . CASSRRVSSNQPQHF TGTGCCAGCAGTCGCAGGGTATCCAGCAATCAGCCCCAGCATTTT
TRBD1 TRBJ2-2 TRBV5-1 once CASSLTGTATGELFF TGCGCCAGCAGCTTGACCGGGACAGCCACCGGGGAGCTGTTTTTT
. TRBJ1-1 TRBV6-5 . CASSYSAGPRGTEAFF TGTGCCAGCAGTTACTCGGCCGGACCCCGGGGCACTGAAGCTTTCTTT
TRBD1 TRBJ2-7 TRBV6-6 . CASSYGGTGATYEQYF TGTGCCAGCAGTTACGGGGGGACAGGGGCGACCTACGAGCAGTACTTC
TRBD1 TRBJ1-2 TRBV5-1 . CASSAARTGIYGYTF TGCGCCAGCAGCGCCGCCCGGACAGGGATCTATGGCTACACCTTC
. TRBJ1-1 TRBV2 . CASMTGTLNTEAFF TGTGCCAGCATGACCGGGACATTGAACACTGAAGCTTTCTTT
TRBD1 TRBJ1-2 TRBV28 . CASSTPTGNGYTF TGTGCCAGCAGCACCCCGACAGGGAATGGCTACACCTTC
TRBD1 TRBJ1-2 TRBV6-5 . CASSYSDRSIYGYTF TGTGCCAGCAGTTACTCGGACAGGAGCATCTATGGCTACACCTTC
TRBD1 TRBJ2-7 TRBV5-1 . CASSLLGAGGYEQYF TGCGCCAGCAGCTTGTTGGGGGCAGGGGGCTACGAGCAGTACTTC
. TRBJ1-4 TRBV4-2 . CASSQPPAGVGEKLFF TGTGCCAGCAGCCAACCGCCGGCAGGGGTCGGTGAAAAACTGTTTTTT
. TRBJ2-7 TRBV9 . CASSLRWGEGYEQYF TGTGCCAGCAGCCTCAGGTGGGGCGAAGGCTACGAGCAGTACTTC
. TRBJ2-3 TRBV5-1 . CASSPVEHRGTDTQYF TGCGCCAGCAGCCCGGTAGAGCACAGAGGCACAGATACGCAGTATTTT
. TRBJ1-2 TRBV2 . CASSTRGRANYGYTF TGTGCCAGCAGTACAAGGGGCAGAGCTAACTATGGCTACACCTTC
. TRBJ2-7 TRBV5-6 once CASSLAIVRTHYEQYF TGTGCCAGCAGCTTGGCTATCGTACGAACCCACTACGAGCAGTACTTC
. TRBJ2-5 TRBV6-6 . CASQLGRQETQYF TGTGCCAGCCAGCTAGGGAGGCAAGAGACCCAGTACTTC
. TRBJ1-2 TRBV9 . CASSVGSRVDGYTF TGTGCCAGCAGCGTAGGGTCCAGGGTCGATGGCTACACCTTC
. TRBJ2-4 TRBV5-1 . CASSLLPEGQNIQYF TGCGCCAGCAGCTTACTCCCTGAGGGCCAAAACATTCAGTACTTC
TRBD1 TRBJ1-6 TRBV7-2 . CASSLEDRAMRHSPLHF TGTGCCAGCAGCTTAGAGGACAGGGCGATGAGGCATTCACCCCTCCACTTT
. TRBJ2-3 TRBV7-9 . CASSREGGRTDTQYF TGTGCCAGCAGCCGAGAGGGGGGGCGCACAGATACGCAGTATTTT
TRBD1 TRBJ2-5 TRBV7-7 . CASSSIRQGRPQETQYF TGTGCTAGCAGCTCCATCCGACAGGGGAGGCCCCAAGAGACCCAGTACTTC
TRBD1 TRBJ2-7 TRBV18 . CASSPPTGKGYEQYF TGTGCCAGCTCACCACCGACAGGGAAGGGCTACGAGCAGTACTTC
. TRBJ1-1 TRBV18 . CASSPTENTEAFF TGTGCCAGCTCACCTACAGAGAACACTGAAGCTTTCTTT
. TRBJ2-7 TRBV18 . CASSLQGTYEQYF TGTGCCAGCTCCCTCCAGGGGACCTACGAGCAGTACTTC
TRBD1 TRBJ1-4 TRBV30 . CAWTDRGDEKLFF TGTGCCTGGACGGACAGGGGCGATGAAAAACTGTTTTTT
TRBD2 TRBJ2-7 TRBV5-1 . CASSFRTSGGLSYEQYF TGCGCCAGCAGCTTTAGGACTAGCGGGGGGTTATCCTACGAGCAGTACTTC
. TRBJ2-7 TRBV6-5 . CASRRPPRNEQYF TGTGCCAGCAGAAGACCCCCGAGGAACGAGCAGTACTTC
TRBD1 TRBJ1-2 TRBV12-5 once CASGLAWDRDYGYTF TGTGCTAGTGGTTTGGCATGGGACAGGGACTATGGCTACACCTTC
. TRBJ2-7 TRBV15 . CATSRDMAGGQGEQYF TGTGCCACCAGCAGAGATATGGCAGGGGGGCAGGGCGAGCAGTACTTC
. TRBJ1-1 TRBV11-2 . CASSLAPSGLNTEAFF TGTGCCAGCAGCTTAGCACCGTCCGGGTTGAACACTGAGGCTTTCTTT
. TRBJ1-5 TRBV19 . CASRFDGNNQPQHF TGTGCCAGTAGATTTGACGGGAACAATCAGCCCCAGCATTTT
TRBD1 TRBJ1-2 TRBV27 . CASSPPPTGDGYTF TGTGCCAGCAGTCCTCCCCCTACAGGGGACGGCTACACCTTC
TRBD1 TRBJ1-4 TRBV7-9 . CASTGQGTVNEKLFF TGTGCCAGCACCGGACAGGGTACCGTAAATGAAAAACTGTTTTTT
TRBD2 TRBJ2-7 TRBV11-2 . CASSRGLAGGPPYEQYF TGTGCCAGCAGCCGGGGACTAGCGGGGGGCCCCCCTTACGAGCAGTACTTC